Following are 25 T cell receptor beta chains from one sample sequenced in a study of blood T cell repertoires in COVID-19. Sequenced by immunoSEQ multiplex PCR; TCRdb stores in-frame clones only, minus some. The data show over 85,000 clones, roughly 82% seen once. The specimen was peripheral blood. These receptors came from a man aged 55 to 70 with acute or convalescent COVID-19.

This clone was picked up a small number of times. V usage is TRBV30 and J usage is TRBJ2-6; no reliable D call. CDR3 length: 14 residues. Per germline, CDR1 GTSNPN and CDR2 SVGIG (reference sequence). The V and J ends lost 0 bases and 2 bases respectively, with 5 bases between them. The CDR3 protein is CAWSVRAGANVLTF. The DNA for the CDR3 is TGTGCCTGGAGTGTACGAGCTGGGGCCAACGTCCTGACTTTC.

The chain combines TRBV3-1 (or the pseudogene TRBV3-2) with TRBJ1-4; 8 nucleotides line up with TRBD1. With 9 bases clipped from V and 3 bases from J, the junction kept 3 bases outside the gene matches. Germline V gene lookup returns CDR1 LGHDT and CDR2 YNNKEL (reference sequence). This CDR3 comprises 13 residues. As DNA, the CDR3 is TGTGCCAGGACAGGGGCAGCTAATGAAAAACTGTTTTTT. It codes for CARTGAANEKLFF.

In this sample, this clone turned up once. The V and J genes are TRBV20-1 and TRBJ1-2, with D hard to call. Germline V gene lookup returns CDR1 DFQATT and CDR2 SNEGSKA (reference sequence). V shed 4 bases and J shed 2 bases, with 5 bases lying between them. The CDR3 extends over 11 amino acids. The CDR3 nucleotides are TGCAGTGCTATTAAAAACTATGGCTACACCTTC. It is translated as CSAIKNYGYTF.

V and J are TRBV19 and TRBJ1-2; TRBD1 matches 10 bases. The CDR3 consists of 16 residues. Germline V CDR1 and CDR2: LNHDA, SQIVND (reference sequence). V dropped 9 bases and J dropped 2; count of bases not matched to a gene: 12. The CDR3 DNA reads TGTGCCAGCCTCACCGGGACAGGGGTTCCGAACTATGGCTACACCTTC. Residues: CASLTGTGVPNYGYTF.

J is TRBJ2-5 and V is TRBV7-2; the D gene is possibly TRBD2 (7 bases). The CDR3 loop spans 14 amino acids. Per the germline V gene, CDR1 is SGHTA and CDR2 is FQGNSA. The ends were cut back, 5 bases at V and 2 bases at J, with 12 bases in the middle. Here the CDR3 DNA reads TGTGCCAGCAGCCGGAGGGGGGGGCAAGAGACCCAGTACTTC. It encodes CASSRRGGQETQYF.

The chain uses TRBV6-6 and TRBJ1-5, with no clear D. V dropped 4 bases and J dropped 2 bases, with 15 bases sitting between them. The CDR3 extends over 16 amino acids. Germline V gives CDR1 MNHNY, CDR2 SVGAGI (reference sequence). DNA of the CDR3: TGTGCCAGCAGTTCCTCGGACGGAGGAGGCAATCAGCCCCAGCATTTT. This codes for CASSSSDGGGNQPQHF.

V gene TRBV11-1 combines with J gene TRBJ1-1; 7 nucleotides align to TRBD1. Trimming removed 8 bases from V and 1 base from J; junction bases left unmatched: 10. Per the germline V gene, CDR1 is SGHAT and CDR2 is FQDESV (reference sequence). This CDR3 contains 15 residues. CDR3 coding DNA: TGTGCCAGCGGACCGTGGACAGGACGGAACACTGAAGCTTTCTTT. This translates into CASGPWTGRNTEAFF.

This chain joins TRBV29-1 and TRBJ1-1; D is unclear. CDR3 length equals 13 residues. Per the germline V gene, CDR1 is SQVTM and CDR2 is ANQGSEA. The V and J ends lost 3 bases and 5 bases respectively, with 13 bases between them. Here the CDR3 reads CSVDPYSSTEAFF. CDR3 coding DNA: TGCAGCGTTGACCCCTACTCGTCAACTGAAGCTTTCTTT.

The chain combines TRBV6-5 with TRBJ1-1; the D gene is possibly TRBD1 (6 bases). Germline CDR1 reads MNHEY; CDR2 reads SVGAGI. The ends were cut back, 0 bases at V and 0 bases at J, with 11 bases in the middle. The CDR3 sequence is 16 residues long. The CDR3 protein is CASSYSTTGMNTEAFF. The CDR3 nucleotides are TGTGCCAGCAGTTACTCGACGACAGGAATGAACACTGAAGCTTTCTTT.

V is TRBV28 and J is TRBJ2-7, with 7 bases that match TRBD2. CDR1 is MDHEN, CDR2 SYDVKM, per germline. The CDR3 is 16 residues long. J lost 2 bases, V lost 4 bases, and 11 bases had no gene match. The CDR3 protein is CASSSPVGRGPYEQYV. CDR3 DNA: TGTGCCAGCAGTTCCCCTGTGGGGAGGGGCCCCTACGAGCAGTACGTC.

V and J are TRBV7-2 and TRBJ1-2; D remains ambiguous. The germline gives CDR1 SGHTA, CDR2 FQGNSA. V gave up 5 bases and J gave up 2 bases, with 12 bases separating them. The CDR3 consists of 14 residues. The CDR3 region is CASSPGSRNYGYTF. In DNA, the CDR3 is TGTGCCAGCAGCCCGGGGTCACGGAACTATGGCTACACCTTC.

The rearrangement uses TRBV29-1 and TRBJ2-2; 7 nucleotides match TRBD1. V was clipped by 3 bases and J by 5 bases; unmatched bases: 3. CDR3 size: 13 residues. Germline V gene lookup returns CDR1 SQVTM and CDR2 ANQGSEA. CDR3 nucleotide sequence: TGCAGCGTTGACGCACAGGGGACCGGGGAGCTGTTTTTT. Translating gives CSVDAQGTGELFF.

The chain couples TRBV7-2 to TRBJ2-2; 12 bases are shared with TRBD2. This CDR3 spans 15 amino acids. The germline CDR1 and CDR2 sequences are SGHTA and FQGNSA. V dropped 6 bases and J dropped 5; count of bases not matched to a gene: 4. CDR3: CASSSGLAGTGELFF. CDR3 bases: TGTGCCAGCAGTTCAGGACTAGCGGGGACCGGGGAGCTGTTTTTT.

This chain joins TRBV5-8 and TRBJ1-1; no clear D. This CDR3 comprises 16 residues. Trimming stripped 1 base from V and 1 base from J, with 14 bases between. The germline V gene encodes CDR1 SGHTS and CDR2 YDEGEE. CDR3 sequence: CASSLWRGEANTEAFF. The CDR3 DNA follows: TGTGCCAGCAGCTTGTGGCGTGGGGAGGCGAACACTGAAGCTTTCTTT.

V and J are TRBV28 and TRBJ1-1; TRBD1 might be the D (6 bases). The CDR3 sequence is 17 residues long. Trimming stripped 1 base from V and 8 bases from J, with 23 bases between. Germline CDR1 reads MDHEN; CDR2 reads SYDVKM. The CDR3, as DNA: TGTGCCAGCAGTTTATCCGCCAGGGGAACCACTCAAAAGGAAGCTTTCTTT. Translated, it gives CASSLSARGTTQKEAFF. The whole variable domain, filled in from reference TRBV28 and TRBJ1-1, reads DVKVTQSSRYLVKRTGEKVFLECVQDMDHENMFWYRQDPGLGLRLIYFSYDVKMKEKGDIPEGYSVSREKKERFSLILESASTNQTSMYLCASSLSARGTTQKEAFFGQGTRLTVV.

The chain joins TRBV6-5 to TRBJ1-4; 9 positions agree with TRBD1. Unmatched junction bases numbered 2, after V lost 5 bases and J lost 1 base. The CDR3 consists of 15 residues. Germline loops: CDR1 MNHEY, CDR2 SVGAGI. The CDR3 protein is CASSNRGRTNEKLFF. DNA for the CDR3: TGTGCCAGCAGTAACAGGGGGCGAACTAATGAAAAACTGTTTTTT.

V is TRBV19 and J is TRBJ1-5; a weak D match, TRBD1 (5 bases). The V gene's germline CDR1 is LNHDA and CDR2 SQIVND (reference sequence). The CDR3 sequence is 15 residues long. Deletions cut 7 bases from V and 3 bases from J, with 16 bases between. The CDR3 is CASNPVGLNNQPQHF. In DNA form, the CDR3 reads TGTGCCAGTAACCCGGTGGGACTCAACAATCAGCCCCAGCATTTT. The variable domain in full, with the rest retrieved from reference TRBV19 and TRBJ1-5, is DGGITQSPKYLFRKEGQNVTLSCEQNLNHDAMYWYRQDPGQGLRLIYYSQIVNDFQKGDIAEGYSVSREKKESFPLTVTSAQKNPTAFYLCASNPVGLNNQPQHFGDGTRLSIL.

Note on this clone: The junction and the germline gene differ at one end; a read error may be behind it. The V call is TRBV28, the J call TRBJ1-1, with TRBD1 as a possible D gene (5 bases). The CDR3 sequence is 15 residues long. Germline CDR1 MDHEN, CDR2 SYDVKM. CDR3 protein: CASSLSNKGNAEAFF. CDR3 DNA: TGTGCCAGCAGTCTCTCAAATAAGGGGAACGCTGAAGCTTTCTTT.

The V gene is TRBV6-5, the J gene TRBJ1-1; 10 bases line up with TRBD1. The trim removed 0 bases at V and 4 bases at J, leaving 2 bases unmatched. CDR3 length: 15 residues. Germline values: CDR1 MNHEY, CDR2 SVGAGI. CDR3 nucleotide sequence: TGTGCCAGCAGTTACTCCCGGACAGGGGGCACTGAAGCTTTCTTT. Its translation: CASSYSRTGGTEAFF.

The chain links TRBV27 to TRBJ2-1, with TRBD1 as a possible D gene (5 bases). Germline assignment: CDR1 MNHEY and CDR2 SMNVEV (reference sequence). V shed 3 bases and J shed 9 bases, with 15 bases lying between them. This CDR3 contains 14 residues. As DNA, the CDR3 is TGTGCCAGCAGTTTGACAGTTCCGCCGCGTGAGCAGTTCTTC. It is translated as CASSLTVPPREQFF.

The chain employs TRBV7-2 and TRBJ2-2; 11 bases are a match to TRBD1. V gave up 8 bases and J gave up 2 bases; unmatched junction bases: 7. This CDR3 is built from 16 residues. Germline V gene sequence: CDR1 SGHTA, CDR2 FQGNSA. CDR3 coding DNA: TGTGCCAGCCGAGGACAGGGGGCAGCAAACACCGGGGAGCTGTTTTTT. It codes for CASRGQGAANTGELFF.

CDR3 nucleotide sequence: TGTGCCAGCTCACCAGAGGCAGGGCGTAGGGAGCCCCAGCATTTT. This encodes CASSPEAGRREPQHF. The chain is built from TRBV18 and TRBJ1-5; possibly TRBD1 for D (5 bases). Trimming removed 2 bases from V and 8 bases from J, with 16 bases in between. Germline-derived CDR1 and CDR2 are KGHSH and LQKENI. This CDR3 region has 15 residues.

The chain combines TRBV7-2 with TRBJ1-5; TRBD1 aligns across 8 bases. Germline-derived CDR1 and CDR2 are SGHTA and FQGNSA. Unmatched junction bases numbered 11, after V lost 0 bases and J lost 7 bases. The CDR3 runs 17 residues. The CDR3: CASSLAPQGAGGQPQHF. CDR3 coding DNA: TGTGCCAGCAGCTTAGCTCCCCAGGGGGCGGGAGGGCAGCCCCAGCATTTT.

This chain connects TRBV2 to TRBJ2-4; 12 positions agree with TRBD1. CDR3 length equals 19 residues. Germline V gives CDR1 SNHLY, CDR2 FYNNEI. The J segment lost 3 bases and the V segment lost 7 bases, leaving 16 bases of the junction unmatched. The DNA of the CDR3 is TGTGCCAGCATTCCCGGGACAGGGGGCCGGGGGAACGGCAAAAACATTCAGTACTTC. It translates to CASIPGTGGRGNGKNIQYF.

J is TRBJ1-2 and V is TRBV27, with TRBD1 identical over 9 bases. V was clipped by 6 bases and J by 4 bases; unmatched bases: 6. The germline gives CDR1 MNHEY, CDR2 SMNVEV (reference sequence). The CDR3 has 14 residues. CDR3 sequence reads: CASRSGQGTYGYTF. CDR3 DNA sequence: TGTGCCAGCAGATCGGGACAGGGAACCTATGGCTACACCTTC.